The 10 T cell receptor beta chains presented below share a single source sample, sequenced in a study of beta chain features in type 1 diabetes. Sequenced material consisted of expressed TCRB transcripts (all of the isolated RNA was reverse transcribed). The table came from immunoSEQ multiplex PCR; TCRdb's copy has only in-frame clones and leaves some out. The table shows some 410,000 clones, with approximately 10% occurring only once. The sequenced sample was naive CD4+ T cells from blood. The receptor set was obtained from a woman aged 18-29 years in good health.

The rearrangement joins TRBV9 to TRBJ2-5; D is uncertain. Trimming took 0 bases from V and 2 from J, leaving 11 bases between them. From germline, CDR1 is SGDLS and CDR2 YYNGEE. The CDR3 is made up of 15 amino acids. CDR3 sequence reads: CASSVDSGPQETQYF. The DNA for the CDR3 is TGTGCCAGCAGCGTAGATTCCGGGCCTCAAGAGACCCAGTACTTC. Based on the CDR3 plus reference TRBV9 and TRBJ2-5, the full variable domain is DSGVTQTPKHLITATGQRVTLRCSPRSGDLSVYWYQQSLDQGLQFLIQYYNGEERAKGNILERFSAQQFPDLHSELNLSSLELGDSALYFCASSVDSGPQETQYFGPGTRLLVL.

This clone was found a few times. V is TRBV30 and J is TRBJ2-7; TRBD1 is a possible D gene (6 bases). Trimming removed 2 bases at V and 5 bases at J, with 19 bases between. Germline values: CDR1 GTSNPN, CDR2 SVGIG (reference sequence). The CDR3 sequence is 15 residues long. The CDR3 sequence: CAWSLLGALGNEQYF. In DNA, the CDR3 is TGTGCCTGGAGTTTACTGGGGGCCCTTGGGAACGAGCAGTACTTC.

The genes are TRBV4-3 and TRBJ2-1, with D tentatively TRBD2 (5 bases). The germline V gene has CDR1 LGHNA and CDR2 YSLEER. This CDR3 spans 11 amino acids. V was clipped by 3 bases and J by 9 bases, with 6 bases between them. The CDR3 protein is CASSQRVEQFF. The DNA for the CDR3 is TGCGCCAGCAGCCAGAGGGTTGAGCAGTTCTTC.

Only a few counts were recorded for this clone. This chain links TRBV10-2 with TRBJ2-7; tentative D call: TRBD2 (5 bases). The V and J ends lost 3 bases and 3 bases respectively, with 15 bases between them. Germline CDR1 and CDR2: WSHSY and SAAADI. The CDR3 totals 15 residues. CDR3 in DNA: TGCGCCAGCAGTGAAGTGTCGGGGAACCGCTACGAGCAGTACGTC. It specifies CASSEVSGNRYEQYV.

The chain employs TRBV11-1 and TRBJ1-1; D is unclear. Trimming stripped 2 bases from V and 1 base from J, with 5 bases between. Germline CDR1 and CDR2: SGHAT and FQDESV (reference sequence). This CDR3 is built from 13 residues. The chain's CDR3 is CASSLIENTEAFF. The CDR3 nucleotides are TGTGCCAGCAGCTTAATTGAGAACACTGAAGCTTTCTTT.

This rearrangement joins TRBV6-5 to TRBJ1-5, with TRBD1 matching over 7 bases. Per germline, CDR1 MNHEY and CDR2 SVGAGI. The CDR3 length is 14 residues. Unmatched junction bases numbered 5, after V lost 5 bases and J lost 4 bases. The chain's CDR3 is CASSHRGQNQPQHF. The CDR3, as DNA: TGTGCCAGCAGTCACCGGGGACAGAATCAGCCCCAGCATTTT.

The chain couples TRBV5-1 to TRBJ2-2; 10 nucleotides agree with TRBD2. The length of the CDR3 is 16 residues. The junction had 2 bases not matched to a gene; V was cut back by 2 bases and J by 1 base. Germline-derived CDR1 and CDR2 are SGHRS and YFSETQ. The CDR3 nucleotides are TGCGCCAGCAGCTTCTTAGCGGGAGGGAACACCGGGGAGCTGTTTTTT. Amino acids: CASSFLAGGNTGELFF. Variable domain in full (rest from reference TRBV5-1 and TRBJ2-2): KAGVTQTPRYLIKTRGQQVTLSCSPISGHRSVSWYQQTPGQGLQFLFEYFSETQRNKGNFPGRFSGRQFSNSRSEMNVSTLELGDSALYLCASSFLAGGNTGELFFGEGSRLTVL.

The rearrangement joins TRBV30 to TRBJ1-5; D not resolved. Germline V gives CDR1 GTSNPN, CDR2 SVGIG (reference sequence). Trimming cost V 2 bases and J 3 bases, with 11 bases left between them. This CDR3 has 14 residues. CDR3 sequence reads: CAWSPLSYNQPQHF. CDR3 DNA sequence: TGTGCCTGGAGTCCCTTGAGCTACAATCAGCCCCAGCATTTT.

The table lists this clone with a few counts. CDR3 residues: CASSTGTGTEQYV. The CDR3 DNA reads as TGCGCCAGCAGCACCGGGACAGGGACCGAGCAGTACGTC. The chain employs TRBV5-1 and TRBJ2-7; TRBD1 agrees at 9 bases. CDR1 and CDR2 from the germline V gene are SGHRS and YFSETQ. The trim removed 4 bases at V and 6 bases at J, leaving 5 bases unmatched. The CDR3 is 13 residues long.

This clone appeared a few times. This rearrangement joins TRBV13 to TRBJ2-5; TRBD2 might be the D (6 bases). CDR1 and CDR2 (germline): PRHDT, FYEKMQ (reference sequence). The V gene lost 5 bases and the J gene lost 5 bases, with 15 bases spanning the gap. This CDR3 spans 14 amino acids. CDR3 nucleotide sequence: TGTGCCAGCAGCGCCCGACTAGTTCCGGAGACCCAGTACTTC. Its protein product is CASSARLVPETQYF.